Below, 27 T cell receptor beta chains from the same sample are listed, as sequenced in a study of post-analysis software for immune sequencing data. Study-level points and caveats: Patients carried five TRBV segments more frequently than controls did, and TRBV5-6, TRBV5-1 and TRBV20-1 were among them.

These receptors have no known antigen. Unique-molecular-identifier-tagged TCR beta cDNA libraries were used. TCRdb analysed the PCR reads with MiXCR anew, one entry per CDR3 protein. Of fewer than 850,000 distinct CDR3 sequences in the sample, about 43% were seen once. The sequenced material came from blood. Every receptor here comes from a girl under 18 with multiple sclerosis.

V and J are TRBV10-3 and TRBJ1-2, with D possibly matching TRBD1 (6 bases). The germline gives CDR1 ENHRY, CDR2 SYGVKD. Trimming took off 6 bases at V and 4 bases at J, with 15 bases between the two ends. The CDR3 totals 14 residues. DNA of the CDR3: TGTGCCATCAGGTTCGGGGGCGCGTCCTATGGCTACACCTTC. Its translation is CAIRFGGASYGYTF.

The CDR3 DNA follows: TGCAGTGCTTCGATTTGGCTGGGAGCCAAAAACATTCAGTACTTC. Encoded protein: CSASIWLGAKNIQYF. The chain uses TRBV20-1 and TRBJ2-4; D unclear. The CDR3 spans 15 residues. CDR1 and CDR2 (germline): DFQATT, SNEGSKA (reference sequence). The germline V and J ends were trimmed by 5 bases and 0 bases, with 14 bases remaining between them.

V is TRBV29-1 and J is TRBJ2-5; D unclear. V was trimmed by 7 bases and J by 1 base, leaving 16 bases between them. The CDR3 spans 14 residues. The germline CDR1 and CDR2 sequences are SQVTM and ANQGSEA. CDR3 protein: CSARTDVTQETQYF. CDR3 coding DNA: TGCAGCGCTCGAACGGACGTAACCCAAGAGACCCAGTACTTC.

The chain couples TRBV3-1 to TRBJ1-2, with D perhaps matching TRBD1 (5 bases). The CDR3 totals 13 residues. Between the trimmed V and J ends, which lost 4 bases and 3 bases, there was a span of 9 bases. Germline values: CDR1 LGHDT, CDR2 YNNKEL (reference sequence). In DNA form, the CDR3 reads TGTGCCAGCAGCCCGGACACGGACTATGGCTACACCTTC. Protein: CASSPDTDYGYTF. The full variable domain, with the rest looked up from reference TRBV3-1 and TRBJ1-2, is DTAVSQTPKYLVTQMGNDKSIKCEQNLGHDTMYWYKQDSKKFLKIMFSYNNKELIINETVPNRFSPKSPDKAHLNLHINSLELGDSAVYFCASSPDTDYGYTFGSGTRLTVV.

This clonotype occurred a few times. DNA of the CDR3: TGTGCCAGCAGTTTTTGGGGACAGCAAGAGACCCAGTACTTC. Amino acids: CASSFWGQQETQYF. The J gene is TRBJ2-5, the V gene TRBV27; TRBD1 matches at 7 bases. Germline lookup yields CDR1 MNHEY and CDR2 SMNVEV (reference sequence). The ends lost 3 bases at V and 2 bases at J; junction bases unmatched: 3. The CDR3 covers 14 residues.

The CDR3 loop reads CASSLGLLEQYF. CDR3 bases: TGTGCCAGCAGTTTAGGGCTCCTCGAGCAGTACTTC. The chain links TRBV12-3 or TRBV12-4 to TRBJ2-7; D call uncertain. The CDR3 spans 12 residues. V was shortened by 1 base and J by 6 bases, with 7 bases between the two germline ends.

This clonotype was counted a single time. This sequence joins TRBV7-2 and TRBJ2-3; 9 positions match TRBD2. V lost 0 bases to trimming and J lost 7 bases; unmatched junction nucleotides: 17. The CDR3 consists of 19 residues. Germline V gives CDR1 SGHTA, CDR2 FQGNSA. The CDR3: CASSLATAGGPGGIHTQYF. CDR3 nucleotides: TGTGCCAGCAGCTTAGCGACGGCGGGAGGGCCGGGGGGAATCCATACGCAGTATTTT.

The V gene is TRBV20-1, the J gene TRBJ1-5, with a tentative D call TRBD1 (5 bases). Germline values: CDR1 DFQATT, CDR2 SNEGSKA (reference sequence). CDR3 length: 15 amino acids. Trimming shortened V by 1 base and J by 1 base, and 11 bases separated the two germline ends. In nucleotides, the CDR3 is TGCAGTGCTAGAGTAAGGGGTACAAGCAATCAGCCCCAGCATTTT. Residues: CSARVRGTSNQPQHF.

In nucleotides, the CDR3 is TGCAGCGTTGAAGGGAGACTAGCCTCCTACAATGAGCAGTTCTTC. It specifies CSVEGRLASYNEQFF. The chain has TRBV29-1 and TRBJ2-1, with TRBD2 matching over 7 bases. Germline-derived CDR1 and CDR2 are SQVTM and ANQGSEA. This CDR3 spans 15 amino acids. Germline trimming cut 1 base from V and 0 bases from J; bases unmatched to any gene: 3.

The J gene is TRBJ2-5, the V gene TRBV29-1; D possibly corresponds to TRBD2 (5 bases). The CDR3 extends over 13 amino acids. Germline V lookup: CDR1 SQVTM, CDR2 ANQGSEA. V lost 3 bases to trimming and J lost 5 bases, with 13 bases between them. The CDR3 region is CSVDRRLGETQYF. DNA for the CDR3: TGCAGCGTTGATAGGAGGTTGGGGGAGACCCAGTACTTC.

This clonotype was seen only a few times. The J gene is TRBJ2-3, the V gene TRBV3-1; 7 bases match TRBD2. This CDR3 has 15 residues. Germline CDR1 is LGHDT and CDR2 is YNNKEL (reference sequence). J gave up 2 bases and V 5 bases, and 7 bases lay outside the gene matches. The CDR3 nucleotides read TGTGCCAGCAGCGCACCCAGCGGGACCACAGATACGCAGTATTTT. Its translation: CASSAPSGTTDTQYF.

A few counts support this clonotype. The V gene is TRBV20-1, the J gene TRBJ1-2; D remains unclear. Trimming pared 0 bases from V and 8 bases from J, leaving 13 bases between. This CDR3 has 13 residues. In germline, CDR1 is DFQATT, CDR2 SNEGSKA (reference sequence). The CDR3 DNA follows: TGCAGTGCTAGAGATAGGGCAATGCAAGGCTACACCTTC. It yields the protein CSARDRAMQGYTF.

This chain uses TRBV3-1 with TRBJ2-1; D unresolved. The CDR3 is 15 amino acids. V was cut by 5 bases and J by 4 bases, with 15 bases left in between. CDR1 and CDR2 (germline): LGHDT, YNNKEL (reference sequence). Here the CDR3 reads CASSFRGRPYNEQFF. The CDR3 DNA sequence: TGTGCCAGCAGCTTCCGCGGCAGGCCTTACAATGAGCAGTTCTTC.

This clonotype was detected once. The chain joins TRBV6-5 to TRBJ2-3, with 11 bases that match TRBD2. This CDR3 is built from 18 residues. With 3 bases clipped from V and 5 bases from J, the junction kept 13 bases outside the gene matches. Looked up from germline, CDR1 is MNHEY and CDR2 is SVGAGI. The CDR3, as DNA: TGTGCCAGCAGTTATGACGTAGCGGGAGGGCCTCGGAGAGATACGCAGTATTTT. This codes for CASSYDVAGGPRRDTQYF.

This chain links TRBV12-3 or TRBV12-4 with TRBJ1-2; D remains ambiguous. V was shortened by 6 bases and J by 5 bases, with 10 bases between the two germline ends. The CDR3 is made up of 12 amino acids. The CDR3 DNA reads as TGTGCCAGCAGCTTCACAGAGTATGGCTACACCTTC. It translates to CASSFTEYGYTF.

This clonotype was found a few times. The CDR3 reads CASSWGQAKFF. The CDR3 region has the DNA TGTGCCAGCAGTTGGGGACAGGCTAAGTTCTTC. This chain uses TRBV6-5 with TRBJ2-1; 8 positions match TRBD1. The V gene's germline CDR1 is MNHEY and CDR2 SVGAGI. J was trimmed by 14 bases and V by 4 bases; bases with no gene match: 4. The CDR3 sequence is 11 residues long.

The J gene is TRBJ1-5, the V gene TRBV27, with D maybe TRBD1 (5 bases). This CDR3 is built from 13 residues. CDR1 is MNHEY and CDR2 is SMNVEV in the germline V gene (reference sequence). Trimming cost V 5 bases and J 6 bases, with 11 bases left between them. CDR3 nucleotide sequence: TGTGCCAGCAGTCCCCTAACAGGTCAGCCCCAGCATTTT. Amino acid sequence: CASSPLTGQPQHF.

The chain has TRBV11-3 and TRBJ2-7, with 11 nucleotides matching TRBD1. The CDR3 is 16 residues long. CDR1 is SGHNT and CDR2 is YENEEA in the germline V gene. Trimming at V came to 5 bases and at J to 0 bases, leaving 6 bases not matched to a gene. The CDR3 spells CASSTTGQGDSYEQYF. In nucleotides, the CDR3 is TGTGCCAGCAGCACGACGGGACAGGGGGACTCCTACGAGCAGTACTTC.

A single count supports this clonotype. The chain carries TRBV28 and TRBJ2-4; D may be TRBD2 (5 bases). The CDR3 is made up of 16 amino acids. CDR1 is MDHEN, CDR2 SYDVKM, per germline. V lost 5 bases and J lost 13, with 27 bases in between. The CDR3 sequence is CASSPLGSEVDYVQYF. The CDR3 DNA reads as TGTGCCAGCAGTCCCTTAGGATCGGAGGTTGACTACGTGCAGTACTTC.

This clonotype was seen only a few times. The CDR3 DNA reads TGCAGTGCTCGGGGGCCCCCTTCTTCCTACAATGAGCAGTTCTTC. Encoded protein: CSARGPPSSYNEQFF. This chain links TRBV20-1 with TRBJ2-1; perhaps D is TRBD1 or TRBD2 (6 bases each). Germline V lookup: CDR1 DFQATT, CDR2 SNEGSKA (reference sequence). This CDR3 region has 15 residues. The V and J ends lost 5 bases and 1 base respectively, with 15 bases between them.

The chain links TRBV20-1 to TRBJ2-7; TRBD2 might be the D (5 bases). The germline CDR1 and CDR2 sequences are DFQATT and SNEGSKA (reference sequence). CDR3 size: 15 residues. V lost 2 bases and J lost 4, with 18 bases in between. This CDR3 is CSARSELGLSYEQYF. The CDR3 DNA is TGCAGTGCTAGAAGCGAGCTCGGACTGAGTTACGAGCAGTACTTC.

The rearrangement uses TRBV12-3 or TRBV12-4 and TRBJ2-5; D is unresolved. The CDR3 contains 14 residues. The ends were cut back, 7 bases at V and 4 bases at J, with 16 bases in the middle. CDR3 in DNA: TGTGCCAGCACCCCATTGGGGTCCCCAGAGACCCAGTACTTC. Translation gives CASTPLGSPETQYF.

This clonotype was detected only a few times. The chain is built from TRBV15 and TRBJ1-1; D unresolved. The CDR3 length is 16 residues. V dropped 0 bases and J dropped 4 bases, with 15 bases sitting between them. The V gene's germline CDR1 is LNHNV and CDR2 YYDKDF (reference sequence). The CDR3, as DNA: TGTGCCACCAGCAGAGATGTCAGGACCTTGAGCACTGAAGCTTTCTTT. Residues: CATSRDVRTLSTEAFF.

The chain couples TRBV12-3 or TRBV12-4 to TRBJ2-5, with a weak D call TRBD1 (6 bases). The DNA end is a closer match to TRBJ2-7, so the J assignment may be wrong. This CDR3 contains 16 residues. The DNA for the CDR3 is TGTGCCAGCAGGCCCAGGGGTAGGGGTTCGTCCTACGAGCAGTACTTC. It codes for CASRPRGRGSSYEQYF.

The CDR3 bases are TGTGCCAGCTCACCACTTGACAGAGGGACTAGCGGGGAGACCCAGTACTTC. Its protein product is CASSPLDRGTSGETQYF. The chain links TRBV18 to TRBJ2-5; 12 bases agree with TRBD2. Germline V lookup: CDR1 KGHSH, CDR2 LQKENI. This CDR3 is built from 17 residues. V dropped 1 base and J dropped 5; count of bases not matched to a gene: 8.

This chain uses TRBV5-1 with TRBJ2-2, with D unclear. CDR3 size: 15 residues. The V end lost 3 bases, the J end lost 3 bases, and 12 bases lay between the germline ends. Per germline, CDR1 SGHRS and CDR2 YFSETQ. For the CDR3, the DNA is TGCGCCAGCAGCTCGAAAGTCAGCGACACCGGGGAGCTGTTTTTT. Protein product: CASSSKVSDTGELFF. The full variable domain, completed using reference TRBV5-1 and TRBJ2-2, is KAGVTQTPRYLIKTRGQQVTLSCSPISGHRSVSWYQQTPGQGLQFLFEYFSETQRNKGNFPGRFSGRQFSNSRSEMNVSTLELGDSALYLCASSSKVSDTGELFFGEGSRLTVL.

This clonotype has at least ten counts. The chain is built from TRBV11-2 and TRBJ2-3, with D unclear. With 1 base removed from V and 4 bases from J, the gap between germline ends came to 6 bases. Germline lookup yields CDR1 SGHAT and CDR2 FQNNGV. This CDR3 contains 13 residues. The CDR3 protein is CASSLVTSDTQYF. DNA for the CDR3: TGTGCCAGCAGCTTAGTGACCTCAGATACGCAGTATTTT.